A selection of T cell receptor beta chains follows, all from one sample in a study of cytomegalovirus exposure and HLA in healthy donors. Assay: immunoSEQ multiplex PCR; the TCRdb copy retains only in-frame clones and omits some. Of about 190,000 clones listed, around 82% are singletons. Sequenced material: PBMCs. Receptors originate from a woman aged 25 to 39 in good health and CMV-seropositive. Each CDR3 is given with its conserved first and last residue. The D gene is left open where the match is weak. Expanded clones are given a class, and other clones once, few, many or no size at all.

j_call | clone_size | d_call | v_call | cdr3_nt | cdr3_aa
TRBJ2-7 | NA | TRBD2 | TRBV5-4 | TGTGCCAGCAGCACGGAGGCGGGGGGAAGCTACGAGCAGTACTTC | CASSTEAGGSYEQYF
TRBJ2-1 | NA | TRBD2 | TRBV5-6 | TGTGCCAGCAGCACAAGCGGGAGCTCCTACAATGAGCAGTTCTTC | CASSTSGSSYNEQFF
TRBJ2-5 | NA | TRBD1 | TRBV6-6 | TGTGCCACCTCGGACAGGACGGGTCTTCCCCAGTACTTC | CATSDRTGLPQYF
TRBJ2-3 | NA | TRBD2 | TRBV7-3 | TGTGCCAGCAGCTTATCAGCGGGGGGGCCCTCAGATACGCAGTATTTT | CASSLSAGGPSDTQYF
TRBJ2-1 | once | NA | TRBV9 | TGTGCCAGCAGCGTAGGGGGCCCCTACAATGAGCAGTTCTTC | CASSVGGPYNEQFF
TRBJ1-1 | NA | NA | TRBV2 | TGTGCCAGCAGTGTTGGCGGACTCTGGGAGTTCTTT | CASSVGGLWEFF
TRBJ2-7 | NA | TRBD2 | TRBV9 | TGTGCCAGCAGCGTAGGAGGGACTAGCGAGGCCTACGAGCAGTACTTC | CASSVGGTSEAYEQYF
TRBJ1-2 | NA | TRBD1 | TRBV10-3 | TGTGCCATCACCCCAGGGGGATCCTATGGCTACACCTTC | CAITPGGSYGYTF
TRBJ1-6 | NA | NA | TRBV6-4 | TGTGCCAGCAGTCCTACGGCGGCTACGGGGTCACCCCTCCACTTT | CASSPTAATGSPLHF
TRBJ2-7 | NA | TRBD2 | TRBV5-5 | TGTGCCAGCAGCTTGAAGACTAGCGAAAACGAGCAGTACTTC | CASSLKTSENEQYF
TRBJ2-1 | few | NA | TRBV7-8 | TGTGCCAGCAGCTTACCTAGTTTTAGTGAGCAGTTCTTC | CASSLPSFSEQFF